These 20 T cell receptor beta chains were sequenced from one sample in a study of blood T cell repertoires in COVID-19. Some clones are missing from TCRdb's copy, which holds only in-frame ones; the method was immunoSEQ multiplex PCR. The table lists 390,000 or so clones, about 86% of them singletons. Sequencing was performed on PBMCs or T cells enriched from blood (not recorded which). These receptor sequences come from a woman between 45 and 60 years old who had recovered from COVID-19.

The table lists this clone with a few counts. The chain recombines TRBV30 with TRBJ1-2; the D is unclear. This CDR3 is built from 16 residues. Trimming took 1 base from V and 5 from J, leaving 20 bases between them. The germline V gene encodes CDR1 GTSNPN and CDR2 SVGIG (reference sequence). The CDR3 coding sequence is TGTGCCTGGAGTGCCCTAGACGGACTCCTGGGGTATGGCTACACCTTC. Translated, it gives CAWSALDGLLGYGYTF.

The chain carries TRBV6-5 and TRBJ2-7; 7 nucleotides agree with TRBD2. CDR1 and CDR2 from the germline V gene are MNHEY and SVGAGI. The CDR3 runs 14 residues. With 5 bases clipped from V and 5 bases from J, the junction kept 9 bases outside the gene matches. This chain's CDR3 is CASSPGVSGHEQYF. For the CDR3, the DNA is TGTGCCAGCAGTCCCGGGGTTAGCGGGCACGAGCAGTACTTC.

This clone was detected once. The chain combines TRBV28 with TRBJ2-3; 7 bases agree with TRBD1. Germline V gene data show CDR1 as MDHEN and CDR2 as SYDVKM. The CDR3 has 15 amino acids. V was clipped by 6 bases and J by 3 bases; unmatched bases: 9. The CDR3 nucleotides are TGTGCCAGCAGCGCAGACTGGACAGGAACAGATACGCAGTATTTT. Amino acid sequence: CASSADWTGTDTQYF.

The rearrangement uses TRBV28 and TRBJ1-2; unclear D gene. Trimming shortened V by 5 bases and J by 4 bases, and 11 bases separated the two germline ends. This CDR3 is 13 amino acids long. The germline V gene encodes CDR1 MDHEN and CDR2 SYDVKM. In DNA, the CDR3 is TGTGCCAGCAGTCAAGGAGAGCTCTATGGCTACACCTTC. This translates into CASSQGELYGYTF.

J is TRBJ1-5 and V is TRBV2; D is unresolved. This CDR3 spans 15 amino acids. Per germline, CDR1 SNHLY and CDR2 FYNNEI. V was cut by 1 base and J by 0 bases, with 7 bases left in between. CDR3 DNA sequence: TGTGCCAGCAGTGAAGGCACACATAGCAATCAGCCCCAGCATTTT. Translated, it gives CASSEGTHSNQPQHF.

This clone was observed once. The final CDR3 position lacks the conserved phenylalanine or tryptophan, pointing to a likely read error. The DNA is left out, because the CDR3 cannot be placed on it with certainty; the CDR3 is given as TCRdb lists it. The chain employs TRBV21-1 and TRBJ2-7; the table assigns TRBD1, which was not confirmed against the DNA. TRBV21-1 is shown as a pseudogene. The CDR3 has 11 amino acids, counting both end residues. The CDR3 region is CASSIRDRVLA.

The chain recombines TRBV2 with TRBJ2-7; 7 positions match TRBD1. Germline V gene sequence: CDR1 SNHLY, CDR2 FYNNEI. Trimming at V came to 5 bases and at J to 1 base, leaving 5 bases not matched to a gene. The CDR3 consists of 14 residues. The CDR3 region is CASSRTGLSYEQYF. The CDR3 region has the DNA TGTGCCAGCAGTCGGACAGGATTATCCTACGAGCAGTACTTC.

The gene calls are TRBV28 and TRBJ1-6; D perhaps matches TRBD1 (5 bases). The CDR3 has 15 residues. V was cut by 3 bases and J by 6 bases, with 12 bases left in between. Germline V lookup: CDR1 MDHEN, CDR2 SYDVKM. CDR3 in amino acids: CASSFPLRANSPLHF. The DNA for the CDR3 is TGTGCCAGCAGTTTCCCCCTCAGGGCTAATTCACCCCTCCACTTT.

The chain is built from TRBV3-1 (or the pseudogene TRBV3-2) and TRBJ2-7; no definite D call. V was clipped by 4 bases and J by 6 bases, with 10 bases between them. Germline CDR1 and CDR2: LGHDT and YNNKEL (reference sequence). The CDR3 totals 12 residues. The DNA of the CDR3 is TGTGCCAGCAGCCTCAGAGGTCTCGAGCAGTACTTC. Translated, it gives CASSLRGLEQYF.

The CDR3 region is CASSQDLGGTYNEQFF. The DNA for the CDR3 is TGTGCCAGCAGCCAAGATCTGGGGGGAACCTACAATGAGCAGTTCTTC. This chain uses TRBV4-2 with TRBJ2-1, with a possible D match to TRBD2 (6 bases). The ends were cut back, 0 bases at V and 2 bases at J, with 11 bases in the middle. The V gene's germline CDR1 is LGHNA and CDR2 YNFKEQ. The CDR3 has 16 amino acids.

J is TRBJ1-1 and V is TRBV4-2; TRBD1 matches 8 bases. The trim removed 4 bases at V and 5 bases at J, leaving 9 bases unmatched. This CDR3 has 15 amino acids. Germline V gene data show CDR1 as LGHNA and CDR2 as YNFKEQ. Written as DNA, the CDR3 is TGTGCCAGCAGCCGGACCACAGGGGGAGGGACTGAAGCTTTCTTT. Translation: CASSRTTGGGTEAFF.

The CDR3 sequence is CASSFRGGPNEQFF. The CDR3 DNA sequence: TGTGCCAGCAGTTTTCGGGGGGGCCCGAATGAGCAGTTCTTC. The chain couples TRBV28 to TRBJ2-1; 8 positions match TRBD2. V dropped 3 bases and J dropped 7; count of bases not matched to a gene: 5. The germline CDR1 and CDR2 sequences are MDHEN and SYDVKM. This CDR3 is built from 14 residues.

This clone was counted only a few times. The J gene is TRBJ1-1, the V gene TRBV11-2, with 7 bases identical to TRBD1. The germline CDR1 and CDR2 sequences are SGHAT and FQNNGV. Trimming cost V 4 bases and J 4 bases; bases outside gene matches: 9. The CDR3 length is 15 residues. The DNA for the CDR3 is TGTGCCAGCAGCTCGACAGGGTTCCAAGGCACTGAAGCTTTCTTT. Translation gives CASSSTGFQGTEAFF. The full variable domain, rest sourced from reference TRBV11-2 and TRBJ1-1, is EAGVAQSPRYKIIEKRQSVAFWCNPISGHATLYWYQQILGQGPKLLIQFQNNGVVDDSQLPKDRFSAERLKGVDSTLKIQPAKLEDSAVYLCASSSTGFQGTEAFFGQGTRLTVV.

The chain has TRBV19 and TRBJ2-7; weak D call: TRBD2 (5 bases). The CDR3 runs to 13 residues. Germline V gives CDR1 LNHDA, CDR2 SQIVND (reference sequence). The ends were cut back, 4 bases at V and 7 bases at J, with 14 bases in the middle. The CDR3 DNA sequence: TGTGCCAGTAGTACGCCCGGGGTTGGGGAGCAGTACTTC. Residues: CASSTPGVGEQYF.

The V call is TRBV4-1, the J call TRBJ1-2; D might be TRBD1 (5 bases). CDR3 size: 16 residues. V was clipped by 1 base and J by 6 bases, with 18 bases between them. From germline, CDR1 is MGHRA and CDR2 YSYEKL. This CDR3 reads CASSQGIRTGVNGYTF. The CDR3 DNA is TGCGCCAGCAGCCAAGGAATTAGGACGGGGGTAAATGGCTACACCTTC.

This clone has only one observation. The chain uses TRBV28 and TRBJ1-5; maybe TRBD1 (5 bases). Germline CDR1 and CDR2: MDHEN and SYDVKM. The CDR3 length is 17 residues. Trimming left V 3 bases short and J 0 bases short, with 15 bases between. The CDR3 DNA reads TGTGCCAGCAGTTTCTCTTCAGGGTCCCCTAGCAATCAGCCCCAGCATTTT. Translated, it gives CASSFSSGSPSNQPQHF.

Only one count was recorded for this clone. CDR3 region: CASSLASQGSYEQYF. The CDR3 DNA reads as TGTGCCAGCAGCTTAGCGAGCCAGGGGTCCTACGAGCAGTACTTC. The gene calls are TRBV7-6 and TRBJ2-7; D is perhaps TRBD1 (6 bases). The V end lost 0 bases, the J end lost 1 base, and 10 bases lay between the germline ends. The CDR3 sequence is 15 residues long. Germline V gene lookup returns CDR1 SGHVS and CDR2 FNYEAQ.

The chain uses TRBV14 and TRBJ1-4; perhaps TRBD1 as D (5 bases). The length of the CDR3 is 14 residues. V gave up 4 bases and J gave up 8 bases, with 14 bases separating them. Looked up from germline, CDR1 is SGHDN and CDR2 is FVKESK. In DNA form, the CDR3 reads TGTGCCAGCAGCCCTGGGCTTCGGGGGGAAAAACTGTTTTTT. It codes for CASSPGLRGEKLFF.

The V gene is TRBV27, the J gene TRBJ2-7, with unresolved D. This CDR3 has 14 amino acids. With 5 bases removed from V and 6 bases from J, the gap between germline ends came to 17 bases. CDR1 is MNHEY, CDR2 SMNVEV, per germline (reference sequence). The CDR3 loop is CASSTKTGKVEQYF. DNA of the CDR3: TGTGCCAGCAGTACGAAGACGGGTAAGGTCGAGCAGTACTTC.

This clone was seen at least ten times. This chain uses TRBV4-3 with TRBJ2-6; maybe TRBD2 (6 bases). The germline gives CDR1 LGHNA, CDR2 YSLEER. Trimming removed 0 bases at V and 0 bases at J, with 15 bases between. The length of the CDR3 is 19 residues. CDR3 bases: TGCGCCAGCAGCCAAGATCCTCCGGGGGTTAGCTCTGGGGCCAACGTCCTGACTTTC. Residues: CASSQDPPGVSSGANVLTF.